The rows below give T cell receptor beta chains drawn from one sample of a study of response to subunit inactivated influenza vaccine. TCRdb analysed the RT-PCR reads with MiXCR anew, one entry per CDR3 protein. The sample has 250,000 to 350,000 distinct CDR3 sequences, around 20% seen once. Sample: PBMCs from blood, taken approximately 22 months after vaccination. These receptors were taken from a man aged 45-69 years who received an inactivated influenza vaccine. Both conserved end residues are part of each CDR3. Each record gives: V gene, clone size, J gene, D gene, CDR3 protein, CDR3 DNA. D genes are given only for firm matches. Clone sizes are given selectively: once, few, many, or a class where the clone is expanded.

TRBV5-1	NA	TRBJ2-1	TRBD2	CASSRAGGSGEEQFF	TGCGCCAGCAGCCGAGCGGGAGGGTCCGGGGAGGAGCAGTTCTTC
TRBV7-2	once	TRBJ2-3	NA	CASRLTAKDTQYF	TGTGCCAGCCGCTTGACGGCTAAAGATACGCAGTATTTT
TRBV5-1	NA	TRBJ2-5	NA	CASSLEGRQETQYF	TGCGCCAGCAGCTTGGAGGGCAGACAAGAGACCCAGTACTTC
TRBV20-1	few	TRBJ1-5	NA	CSAAKTRNQPQHF	TGCAGTGCTGCTAAGACTCGGAATCAGCCCCAGCATTTT
TRBV5-1	NA	TRBJ1-1	TRBD1	CASSPEGQGRAFF	TGCGCCAGCAGCCCCGAGGGACAGGGGAGAGCTTTCTTT
TRBV5-4	few	TRBJ2-7	NA	CASSSTIDYEQYF	TGTGCCAGCAGCTCCACGATAGACTACGAGCAGTACTTC
TRBV9	few	TRBJ2-1	NA	CASSVAGVNEQFF	TGTGCCAGCAGCGTAGCGGGAGTCAATGAGCAGTTCTTC
TRBV20-1	NA	TRBJ1-5	TRBD1	CSARPTGGEPAQPQHF	TGCAGTGCTAGACCAACAGGGGGCGAACCAGCCCAGCCCCAGCATTTT
TRBV6-2/TRBV6-3	few	TRBJ1-1	TRBD1	CASSYSGDRGVYTEAFF	TGTGCCAGCAGTTACTCCGGCGACAGGGGGGTTTACACTGAAGCTTTCTTT
TRBV12-3/TRBV12-4	NA	TRBJ2-1	NA	CASSPEAGAEQFF	TGTGCCAGCAGTCCAGAGGCTGGGGCTGAGCAGTTCTTC
TRBV7-6	many	TRBJ1-4	NA	CASSSYRADEKLFF	TGTGCCAGCAGCTCTTACAGGGCGGACGAAAAACTGTTTTTT
TRBV4-3	NA	TRBJ1-1	TRBD1	CASSRQGTEAFF	TGCGCCAGCAGCCGACAGGGGACTGAAGCTTTCTTT
TRBV20-1	few	TRBJ2-1	NA	CSATKPGRRGVEQFF	TGCAGTGCGACCAAACCGGGCCGGCGAGGTGTAGAGCAGTTCTTC
TRBV4-3	NA	TRBJ1-4	TRBD1	CASSQNRGFEKLFF	TGCGCCAGCAGCCAGAACAGGGGTTTTGAAAAACTGTTTTTT
TRBV4-2	many	TRBJ1-4	NA	CASRATNEKLFF	TGTGCCAGCCGTGCAACTAATGAAAAACTGTTTTTT
TRBV15	NA	TRBJ2-5	NA	CATSRGDPWETQYF	TGTGCCACCAGCAGAGGGGACCCATGGGAGACCCAGTACTTC
TRBV9	many	TRBJ1-1	NA	CASSKRVGTEAFF	TGTGCCAGCAGCAAGAGGGTGGGCACTGAAGCTTTCTTT
TRBV5-6	few	TRBJ1-2	TRBD1	CASSRTGGESGYTF	TGTGCCAGCAGCCGGACAGGGGGCGAGTCCGGCTACACCTTC
TRBV12-3/TRBV12-4	many	TRBJ1-1	NA	CASNTQLNSEAFF	TGTGCCAGCAATACACAGTTGAACTCTGAAGCTTTCTTT
TRBV7-9	NA	TRBJ2-5	NA	CASSSSLGRDQETQYF	TGTGCCAGCAGCTCCTCCCTAGGCAGAGACCAAGAGACCCAGTACTTC